These 8 T cell receptor beta chains share one sample of origin, sequenced in a study of spatial heterogeneity in lung cancer. Overall study results and limits: The number of expanded tumor alpha and beta chains correlated with mutation number.

The time point is: sample taken at primary tumor resection. In TCRdb, the 5' RACE reads were re-called with MiXCR into one record per CDR3 protein. The repertoire includes 7,000 to 10,000 distinct CDR3 sequences, 8.5% to 9.5% of them detected once, and under 9.5% sits in the top ten. The antigens these receptors bind are not known. The source was lung tumor tissue, collected at surgery. The receptor source for this set is a male donor with early-stage non-small cell lung cancer.

This clonotype is termed medium-sized. The rearrangement links TRBV11-2 to TRBJ2-2; D not resolved. Germline V gene lookup returns CDR1 SGHAT and CDR2 FQNNGV. There are 13 residues in the CDR3. Trimming left V 2 bases short and J 6 bases short, with 7 bases between. The CDR3 spells CASSLLGAGELFF. The CDR3 DNA is TGTGCCAGCAGCTTATTGGGTGCCGGGGAGCTGTTTTTT.

This clonotype was counted at least ten times. This chain connects TRBV28 to TRBJ2-2, with 7 bases lining up with TRBD1. Germline-derived CDR1 and CDR2 are MDHEN and SYDVKM. The CDR3 runs 15 residues. With V trimmed by 6 bases and J by 2 bases, 6 bases remained unmatched. The CDR3 spells CASRVTGINTGELFF. The CDR3 DNA follows: TGTGCCAGCAGAGTGACAGGGATTAACACCGGGGAGCTGTTTTTT.

This clonotype is categorized as medium-sized. This chain joins TRBV7-9 and TRBJ1-2; possibly TRBD1 for D (6 bases). Trimming removed 1 base from V and 4 bases from J, with 16 bases in between. The germline gives CDR1 SEHNR, CDR2 FQNEAQ (reference sequence). The length of the CDR3 is 16 residues. The CDR3 DNA sequence: TGTGCCAGCAGCTTAGGTTCTCCAGGGGTGGCCTATGGCTACACCTTC. Translating gives CASSLGSPGVAYGYTF.

By sample fraction, this clonotype is medium-sized. CDR3 sequence (DNA): TGTGCCAGCAGTTCGTTAGCGGGAGCATATCCCCACGAGCAGTACTTC. It codes for CASSSLAGAYPHEQYF. This chain links TRBV28 with TRBJ2-7, with 9 bases identical to TRBD2. The junction had 12 bases not matched to a gene; V was cut back by 4 bases and J by 5 bases. The CDR3 consists of 16 residues. The germline gives CDR1 MDHEN, CDR2 SYDVKM.

This clonotype is deemed medium-sized. The chain carries TRBV7-3 and TRBJ1-1, with a tentative D call TRBD1 (5 bases). CDR1 SGHTA and CDR2 FQGTGA come from the germline V gene. With 7 bases removed from V and 0 bases from J, the gap between germline ends came to 12 bases. CDR3 length: 14 residues. The DNA for the CDR3 is TGTGCCAGCAAATATGACAGTTTGAACACTGAAGCTTTCTTT. As protein: CASKYDSLNTEAFF.

Note on this clonotype: With a much larger clone just one base away, this may be a read error. CDR3 sequence (DNA): TGTGCCAGCAGCTTCTATGAGGAAGCCAACGTCCTGACTTTC. It yields the protein CASSFYEEANVLTF. This chain connects TRBV5-5 to TRBJ2-6; D remains ambiguous. Germline CDR1 reads SGHKS; CDR2 reads YYEKEE (reference sequence). The V gene lost 2 bases and the J gene lost 7 bases, with 10 bases spanning the gap. CDR3 size: 14 residues.

This clonotype has at least ten counts. The J gene is TRBJ2-5, the V gene TRBV12-3 or TRBV12-4, with 7 bases that match TRBD2. Germline trimming cut 4 bases from V and 7 bases from J; bases unmatched to any gene: 9. CDR3 length: 14 residues. The CDR3 sequence is CASSSPSGFWTQYF. The CDR3 DNA reads TGTGCCAGCAGTTCCCCTAGCGGCTTTTGGACCCAGTACTTC.

This clonotype has more than one count but fewer than ten. The chain uses TRBV29-1 and TRBJ2-7; TRBD1 matches at 9 bases. The CDR3 is made up of 13 amino acids. The V gene's germline CDR1 is SQVTM and CDR2 ANQGSEA. With V trimmed by 8 bases and J by 3 bases, 8 bases remained unmatched. CDR3 DNA sequence: TGCAGCATAACCGGGACAGGGAACTACGAGCAGTACTTC. Its protein product is CSITGTGNYEQYF.